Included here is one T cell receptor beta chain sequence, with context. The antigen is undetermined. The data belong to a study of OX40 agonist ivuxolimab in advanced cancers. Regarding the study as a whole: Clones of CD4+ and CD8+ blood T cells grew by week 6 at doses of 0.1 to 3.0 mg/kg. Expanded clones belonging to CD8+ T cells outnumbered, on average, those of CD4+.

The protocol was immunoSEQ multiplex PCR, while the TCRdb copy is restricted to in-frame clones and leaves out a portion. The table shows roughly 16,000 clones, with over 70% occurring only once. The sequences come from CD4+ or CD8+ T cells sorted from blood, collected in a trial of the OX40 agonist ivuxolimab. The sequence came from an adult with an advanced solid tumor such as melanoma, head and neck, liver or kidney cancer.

The CDR3 here is CASSEAGGGRKETQYF. The CDR3 bases are TGTGCCAGCAGTGAAGCCGGCGGGGGCCGAAAAGAGACCCAGTACTTC. This sequence joins TRBV6-1 and TRBJ2-5, with D possibly matching TRBD2 (7 bases). Trimming took off 0 bases at V and 3 bases at J, with 14 bases between the two ends. The germline CDR1 and CDR2 sequences are MNHNS and SASEGT. This CDR3 has 16 amino acids.